The clone carrying this T cell receptor beta chain has just one count. The data stem from a study of T cell repertoires in cytomegalovirus infection. TCRdb processed the reads anew with MiXCR; each CDR3 protein has one entry. The repertoire holds some 300,000 distinct CDR3 sequences, with about 8.8% as singletons. Trimming at V came to 4 bases and at J to 1 base, leaving 7 bases not matched to a gene. This CDR3 has 15 amino acids. CDR1 is SGHRS and CDR2 is YFSETQ in the germline V gene. Sequencing was done on a sample of PBMCs. The chain recombines TRBV5-1 with TRBJ2-5; 7 bases align to TRBD1. The sequence derives from a human donor in good health (CMV status not recorded). Some clones in this sample may be carry-over from other donors' samples. This CDR3 reads CASSGNRGGQETQYF. CDR3 coding DNA: TGCGCCAGCAGCGGCAACAGGGGTGGCCAAGAGACCCAGTACTTC. Filled out from reference TRBV5-1 and TRBJ2-5, the complete variable domain reads KAGVTQTPRYLIKTRGQQVTLSCSPISGHRSVSWYQQTPGQGLQFLFEYFSETQRNKGNFPGRFSGRQFSNSRSEMNVSTLELGDSALYLCASSGNRGGQETQYFGPGTRLLVL.